This T cell receptor (beta chain) came from a study of technical replicates of blood from four donors. The V gene's germline CDR1 is SGHTA and CDR2 FQGNSA. V lost 1 base, J lost 4 bases, and 10 bases lay in between. The CDR3 runs 14 residues. Measured with immunoSEQ multiplex PCR; TCRdb has only the in-frame clones, and not every one. The table includes 65,000 to 80,000 clones, approximately 93% detected once. The rearrangement uses TRBV7-2 and TRBJ1-2; weak D call: TRBD1 (5 bases). This clonotype originated in a human donor in good health. Input material: T cells isolated from PBMCs. The CDR3 DNA reads as TGTGCCAGCAGCTTAGAGGGGCACGGCTATGGCTACACCTTC. This translates into CASSLEGHGYGYTF.